The 27 T cell receptor delta chains given below trace back to one sample, sequenced in a study of Vδ1+ human thymocytes. Sequences come from RNA converted to cDNA by reverse transcription. Multiplex PCR used pooled V-gene forward primers and a constant-region reverse primer to amplify CDR3s. TCRdb re-called the multiplex PCR reads with CATT. The sample contains 20,000 to 25,000 delta-chain clones, approximately 30% of which appear only once. Study observations and caveats: Thymic TRG and TRD repertoires appeared highly polyclonal, with Gaussian CDR3 length distributions.

No antigen has been identified for these receptors. The sample consisted of Vdelta1+ gamma-delta thymocytes from the thymus. Subset meaning: FACS-sorted CD3+ TCRalphabeta- TCRVdelta1+ TCRVdelta2- thymocytes. Source of these receptors: a boy less than two years old who had congenital heart surgery.

This clone was observed a few times. This chain joins TRDV1 and TRDJ1, with TRDD3 matching 13 bases. The CDR3 has 17 amino acids. The V gene's germline CDR1 is TSWWSYY and CDR2 QGS. Trimming cost V 0 bases and J 4 bases; bases outside gene matches: 5. The CDR3 loop reads CALGELQLGDTSDKLIF. CDR3 DNA sequence: TGTGCTCTTGGGGAACTCCAACTGGGGGATACGAGCGATAAACTCATCTTT.

The chain links TRDV1 to TRDJ1; D possibly corresponds to TRDD3 (6 bases). The germline V gene has CDR1 TSWWSYY and CDR2 QGS. V lost 2 bases and J lost 0, with 25 bases in between. The CDR3 contains 20 residues. This CDR3 is CALGEGSSRLGIMYTDKLIF. Here the CDR3 DNA reads TGTGCTCTTGGGGAAGGCTCCTCCCGACTGGGTATTATGTACACCGATAAACTCATCTTT.

This clone was counted a few times. This rearrangement joins TRDV1 to TRDJ1; 9 bases agree with TRDD3. The ends lost 2 bases at V and 0 bases at J; junction bases unmatched: 19. The CDR3 contains 21 residues. Germline-derived CDR1 and CDR2 are TSWWSYY and QGS. This CDR3 reads CALGEWKRTGGLDPYTDKLIF. The CDR3 nucleotides are TGTGCTCTTGGGGAATGGAAGCGTACTGGGGGACTCGACCCATACACCGATAAACTCATCTTT.

The sample holds a few counts of this clone. This chain uses TRDV1 with TRDJ1; 12 bases agree with TRDD3. V trimming: 1 base; J trimming: 3 bases; junction bases outside the gene matches: 15. CDR3 size: 20 residues. Germline V lookup: CDR1 TSWWSYY, CDR2 QGS. CDR3 bases: TGTGCTCTTGGGGAACGGCCGCACTGGGGGATACCCAAAGGGTCCGATAAACTCATCTTT. As protein: CALGERPHWGIPKGSDKLIF.

In this sample, this clone turned up a few times. This sequence joins TRDV1 and TRDJ1; 12 bases line up with TRDD3. This CDR3 comprises 23 residues. With 0 bases clipped from V and 0 bases from J, the junction kept 20 bases outside the gene matches. Germline V gives CDR1 TSWWSYY, CDR2 QGS. The DNA of the CDR3 is TGTGCTCTTGGGGAACTAGGGTGGGACCCCCTGGGGGATACGGTGGGGTACACCGATAAACTCATCTTT. It encodes CALGELGWDPLGDTVGYTDKLIF.

This clone was counted between two and nine times. This chain uses TRDV1 with TRDJ1, with a possible D match to TRDD3 (6 bases). This CDR3 has 19 residues. Germline lookup yields CDR1 TSWWSYY and CDR2 QGS. V was shortened by 2 bases and J by 0 bases, with 22 bases between the two germline ends. The CDR3 is CALGETPLYPGDHTDKLIF. Here the CDR3 DNA reads TGTGCTCTTGGGGAAACTCCCCTCTACCCGGGGGACCACACCGATAAACTCATCTTT.

Remarks on this clone: A much larger clone sits a single nucleotide away, making a read error possible. The same CDR3 is also encoded by other DNA sequences in this sample. V usage is TRDV2 and J usage is TRDJ3, with 8 bases matching TRDD3. This CDR3 has 20 residues. Trimming took 0 bases from V and 0 from J; bases not matched to a gene: 9. Germline CDR1 and CDR2: GEAIGNYY and EKD. CDR3 coding DNA: TGTGCCTGTGACACCCTAGTACTGGGGGGGAGCTCCTGGGACACCCGACAGATGTTTTTC. This sequence encodes CACDTLVLGGSSWDTRQMFF.

In its sample, this clone ranks as medium-sized (0.01 to 0.1%). This chain links TRDV1 with TRDJ2; 10 bases map to TRDD3. The V segment lost 2 bases and the J segment 6 bases; nucleotides outside the gene matches: 12. Per the germline V gene, CDR1 is TSWWSYY and CDR2 is QGS. The CDR3 extends over 18 amino acids. CDR3 amino acids: CALGEAPGLGDPAAQLFF. CDR3 nucleotide sequence: TGTGCTCTTGGGGAAGCTCCGGGACTGGGGGATCCGGCAGCACAACTCTTCTTT.

The chain uses TRDV1 and TRDJ1; D is undetermined. CDR1 and CDR2 (germline): TSWWSYY, QGS. CDR3 length: 17 residues. The V end lost 4 bases, the J end lost 0 bases, and 18 bases lay between the germline ends. The CDR3 DNA sequence: TGTGCTCTTGGGGCCTTTGGCCGTTGGGAGTACACCGATAAACTCATCTTT. Translating gives CALGAFGRWEYTDKLIF.

This clone appeared many times. Other DNA variants within this sample encode the same CDR3. The chain carries TRDV1 and TRDJ1; D might be TRDD3 (6 bases). The CDR3 length is 14 residues. CDR1 and CDR2 from the germline V gene are TSWWSYY and QGS. V was trimmed by 5 bases and J by 4 bases, leaving 14 bases between them. The CDR3 nucleotides read TGTGCTCTTGGGCCGCAGGAGGGGATCGATAAACTCATCTTT. It is translated as CALGPQEGIDKLIF.

The rearrangement uses TRDV1 and TRDJ1; 9 nucleotides line up with TRDD3. Per germline, CDR1 TSWWSYY and CDR2 QGS. The CDR3 consists of 20 residues. Germline trimming cut 1 base from V and 7 bases from J; bases unmatched to any gene: 22. The CDR3 DNA reads as TGTGCTCTTGGGGAACGAAAAATCCTACGATCTGGGGGATTCGCCCCTAAACTCATCTTT. Translating it yields CALGERKILRSGGFAPKLIF.

Remarks on this clone: This may come from a read error, since a much larger clone is one base off. V is TRDV1 and J is TRDJ1; 8 bases are shared with TRDD2. The germline V gene has CDR1 TSWWSYY and CDR2 QGS. The CDR3 runs to 17 residues. Unmatched junction bases numbered 10, after V lost 1 base and J lost 3 bases. In DNA, the CDR3 is TGTGCTCTTGGGGAACCAACTTCCTACCCGTACGCCGATAAACTCATCTTT. This codes for CALGEPTSYPYADKLIF.

The rearrangement joins TRDV1 to TRDJ1, with D hard to call. The CDR3 totals 19 residues. The V end was cut by 0 bases, the J end by 0 bases, with 20 bases between. Germline V gene sequence: CDR1 TSWWSYY, CDR2 QGS. Here the CDR3 reads CALGELGVQFGVYTDKLIF. In nucleotides, the CDR3 is TGTGCTCTTGGGGAACTCGGAGTCCAGTTCGGGGTGTACACCGATAAACTCATCTTT.

This clone showed up just a few times. Other nucleotide sequences in the sample specify the same CDR3. This sequence joins TRDV1 and TRDJ1; 11 bases map to TRDD3. CDR3 length: 15 residues. Trimming at V came to 2 bases and at J to 6 bases, leaving 5 bases not matched to a gene. The germline V gene has CDR1 TSWWSYY and CDR2 QGS. This CDR3 is CALGEVWGIPNKLIF. CDR3 nucleotides: TGTGCTCTTGGGGAAGTCTGGGGGATACCAAATAAACTCATCTTT.

V is TRDV1 and J is TRDJ1; no reliable D call. The CDR3 spans 19 residues. V was pared by 4 bases and J by 0 bases, with 24 bases between. The germline gives CDR1 TSWWSYY, CDR2 QGS. The CDR3 loop is CALGAQSTIRPSYTDKLIF. CDR3 nucleotide sequence: TGTGCTCTTGGGGCTCAATCTACGATAAGGCCCTCGTACACCGATAAACTCATCTTT.

Regarding this clone: Other DNA sequences in the sample encode the same CDR3. The chain carries TRDV1 and TRDJ1; TRDD3 matches at 13 bases. The CDR3 spans 23 residues. The V gene end was trimmed by 0 bases and the J gene end by 1 base; junction bases not matched to a gene: 20. Germline lookup yields CDR1 TSWWSYY and CDR2 QGS. The CDR3 loop is CALGELASPYWGIREGFTDKLIF. The DNA for the CDR3 is TGTGCTCTTGGGGAACTAGCCTCGCCCTACTGGGGGATACGCGAGGGTTTCACCGATAAACTCATCTTT.

This clone is categorized as medium-sized (0.01 to 0.1%). The chain is built from TRDV1 and TRDJ1; no clear D. The germline V and J ends were trimmed by 5 bases and 7 bases, with 14 bases remaining between them. This CDR3 spans 13 amino acids. The germline V gene encodes CDR1 TSWWSYY and CDR2 QGS. This chain's CDR3 is CALGPPRVGKLIF. The CDR3 region has the DNA TGTGCTCTTGGGCCCCCTCGTGTTGGTAAACTCATCTTT.

The chain has TRDV1 and TRDJ1; D gene ambiguous. V lost 2 bases and J 2 bases, leaving 21 bases between the germline ends. The CDR3 loop spans 18 amino acids. Germline V lookup: CDR1 TSWWSYY, CDR2 QGS. The CDR3 spells CALGETPGDLQLTDKLIF. In DNA form, the CDR3 reads TGTGCTCTTGGGGAAACCCCGGGTGATTTACAATTGACCGATAAACTCATCTTT.

By sample fraction, this clone is medium-sized. This rearrangement joins TRDV1 to TRDJ1; no firm D call. CDR1 is TSWWSYY, CDR2 QGS, per germline. This CDR3 has 20 amino acids. Trimming removed 0 bases from V and 7 bases from J, with 30 bases in between. The CDR3 sequence: CALGELRPRDPPALVSKLIF. The DNA of the CDR3 is TGTGCTCTTGGGGAACTCCGCCCGCGGGACCCACCAGCTCTGGTCAGTAAACTCATCTTT.

This chain uses TRDV1 with TRDJ1; D is uncertain. This CDR3 has 17 residues. The V and J ends lost 0 bases and 4 bases respectively, with 18 bases between them. The germline gives CDR1 TSWWSYY, CDR2 QGS. The CDR3 nucleotides are TGTGCTCTTGGGGAACTCCGCCCCGGCCCGGTTCTCGATAAACTCATCTTT. It encodes CALGELRPGPVLDKLIF.

This clone was seen only a few times. The rearrangement uses TRDV2 and TRDJ4, with 9 bases aligning to TRDD3. The CDR3 contains 11 residues. Germline lookup yields CDR1 GEAIGNYY and CDR2 EKD. DNA of the CDR3: TGTGCATCGTACTGGGGGAGCCCCCTGATCTTT. This sequence encodes CASYWGSPLIF.

A word on this clone: The same CDR3 also results from other DNA sequences found in this sample. The V call is TRDV1, the J call TRDJ1, with D unresolved. This CDR3 is built from 18 residues. With 9 bases removed from V and 4 bases from J, the gap between germline ends came to 30 bases. Germline V lookup: CDR1 TSWWSYY, CDR2 QGS. The DNA of the CDR3 is TGTGCTCTCGGGCTCATCCCTCCTTTCTTGCTACGGGGCGATAAACTCATCTTT. The encoded protein is CALGLIPPFLLRGDKLIF.

This clone came up a few times. The chain combines TRDV1 with TRDJ1, with TRDD3 identical over 11 bases. The V gene end was trimmed by 5 bases and the J gene end by 0 bases; junction bases not matched to a gene: 29. Germline CDR1 is TSWWSYY and CDR2 is QGS. The CDR3 sequence is 24 residues long. CDR3 nucleotide sequence: TGTGCTCTTGGGACTACACAACACTACGCGCGTGATGGGGGATACGCGGAAGACACCGATAAACTCATCTTT. It is translated as CALGTTQHYARDGGYAEDTDKLIF.

The sample holds a few counts of this clone. This rearrangement joins TRDV1 to TRDJ1, with D uncertain. Per the germline V gene, CDR1 is TSWWSYY and CDR2 is QGS. Trimming cost V 3 bases and J 2 bases, with 16 bases left between them. This CDR3 region has 16 residues. The CDR3 region is CALGDHSDDSTDKLIF. CDR3 DNA: TGTGCTCTTGGGGACCACTCCGACGACTCAACCGATAAACTCATCTTT.

This clone was seen many times. The J gene is TRDJ1, the V gene TRDV1; 8 nucleotides line up with TRDD3. CDR3 length equals 17 residues. J was trimmed by 4 bases and V by 4 bases; bases with no gene match: 14. Germline loops: CDR1 TSWWSYY, CDR2 QGS. Here the CDR3 reads CALGVPGIRLHVDKLIF. In DNA form, the CDR3 reads TGTGCTCTTGGGGTCCCTGGGATACGCCTGCATGTCGATAAACTCATCTTT.

This clone was counted many times. J is TRDJ1 and V is TRDV1; no definite D call. Between the trimmed V and J ends, which lost 5 bases and 0 bases, there was a span of 19 bases. The germline CDR1 and CDR2 sequences are TSWWSYY and QGS. The CDR3 covers 17 residues. As DNA, the CDR3 is TGTGCTCTTGGGTTTACCGTACTGCCCCTGTACACCGATAAACTCATCTTT. Amino acid sequence: CALGFTVLPLYTDKLIF.

In this sample, this clone turned up a few times. The chain links TRDV1 to TRDJ1; 9 nucleotides agree with TRDD2. The CDR3 sequence is 20 residues long. Germline loops: CDR1 TSWWSYY, CDR2 QGS. Trimming took 4 bases from V and 2 from J; bases not matched to a gene: 20. CDR3 coding DNA: TGTGCTCTTGGGGGGGGCCTTCCTACGTTTGCAAGGTTCCCAACCGATAAACTCATCTTT. As protein: CALGGGLPTFARFPTDKLIF.